This T cell receptor (beta chain) was obtained from a study of T cell clonality in common variable immunodeficiency. Study-level findings and limits: Compared with controls, CVID subjects had fewer shared TCRbeta clones. What drives increased CVID clonality needs T cell subpopulation sequencing. Compared with healthy controls, CVID subjects showed increased TCRbeta clonality, mostly in about a third.

Control and CVID samples contributed equal amounts of genomic DNA. This table comes from immunoSEQ multiplex PCR, and its TCRdb copy is limited to in-frame clones, with some not included. The data show 44,000 or so clones, with none appearing a single time. Germline V CDR1 and CDR2: KGHSH, LQKENI. This CDR3 region has 17 residues. Trimming left V 2 bases short and J 0 bases short, with 16 bases between. Many counts were recorded for this clone. The antigen is not known. From the germline J gene comes the end of the CDR3, since the read stops 3 residues before it. This TCR was recovered from a person aged 18-70 years in good health. The chain joins TRBV18 to TRBJ1-1; tentatively, D is TRBD1 (5 bases). The material sequenced was peripheral blood mononuclear cells. Here the CDR3 reads CASSPGQGYSMNTEAFF. Incomplete CDR3 DNA: TGTGCCAGCTCACCAGGGCAGGGATATAGCATGAACACTGAA.